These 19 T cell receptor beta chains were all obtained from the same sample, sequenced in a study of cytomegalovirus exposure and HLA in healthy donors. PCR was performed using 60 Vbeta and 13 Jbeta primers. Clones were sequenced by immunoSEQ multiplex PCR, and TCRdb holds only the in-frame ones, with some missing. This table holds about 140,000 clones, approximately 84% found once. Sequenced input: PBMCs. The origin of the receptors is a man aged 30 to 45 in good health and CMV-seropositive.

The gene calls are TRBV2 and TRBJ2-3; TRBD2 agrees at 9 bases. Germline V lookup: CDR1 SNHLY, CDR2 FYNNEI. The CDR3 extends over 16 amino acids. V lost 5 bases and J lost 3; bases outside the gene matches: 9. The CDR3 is CASSPSGGGVTDTQYF. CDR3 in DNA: TGTGCCAGCAGTCCTAGCGGCGGGGGGGTAACAGATACGCAGTATTTT.

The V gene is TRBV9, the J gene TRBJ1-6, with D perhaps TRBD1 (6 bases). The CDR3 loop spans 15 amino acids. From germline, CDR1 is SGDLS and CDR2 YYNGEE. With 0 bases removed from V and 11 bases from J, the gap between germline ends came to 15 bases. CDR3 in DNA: TGTGCCAGCAGCGTAGGGACAGACCCCCAGCCACCCCTCCACTTT. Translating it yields CASSVGTDPQPPLHF.

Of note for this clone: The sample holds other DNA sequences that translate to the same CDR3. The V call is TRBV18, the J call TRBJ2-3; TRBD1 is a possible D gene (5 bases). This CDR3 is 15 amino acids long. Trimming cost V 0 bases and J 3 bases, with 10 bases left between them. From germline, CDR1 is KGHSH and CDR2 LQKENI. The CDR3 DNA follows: TGTGCCAGCTCACCACCAGGGGCTGGGACAGATACGCAGTATTTT. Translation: CASSPPGAGTDTQYF.

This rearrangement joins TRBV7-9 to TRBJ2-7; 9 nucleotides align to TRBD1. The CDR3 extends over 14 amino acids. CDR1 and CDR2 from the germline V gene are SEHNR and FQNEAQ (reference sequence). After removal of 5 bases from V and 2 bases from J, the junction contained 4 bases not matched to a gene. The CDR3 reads CASSLTGGTYEQYF. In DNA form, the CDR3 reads TGTGCCAGCAGCCTTACAGGGGGCACCTACGAGCAGTACTTC.

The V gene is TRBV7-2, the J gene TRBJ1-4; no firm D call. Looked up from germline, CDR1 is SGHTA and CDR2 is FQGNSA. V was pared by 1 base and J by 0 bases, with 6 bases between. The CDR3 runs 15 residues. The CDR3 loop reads CASSLVQTTNEKLFF. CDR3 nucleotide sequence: TGTGCCAGCAGCTTAGTACAGACAACTAATGAAAAACTGTTTTTT.

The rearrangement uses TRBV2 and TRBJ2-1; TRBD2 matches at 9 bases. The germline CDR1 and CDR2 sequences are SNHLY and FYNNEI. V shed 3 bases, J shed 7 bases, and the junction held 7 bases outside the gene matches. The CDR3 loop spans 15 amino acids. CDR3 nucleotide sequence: TGTGCCAGCAGTGAGGGCGGGGGGGCGAAAAATGAGCAGTTCTTC. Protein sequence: CASSEGGGAKNEQFF.

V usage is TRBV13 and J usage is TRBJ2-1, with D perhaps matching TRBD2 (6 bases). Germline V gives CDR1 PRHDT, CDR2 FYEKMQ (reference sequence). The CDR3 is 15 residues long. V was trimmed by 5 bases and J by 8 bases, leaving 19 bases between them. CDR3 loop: CASSAGTGWADEQFF. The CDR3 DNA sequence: TGTGCCAGCAGCGCGGGGACGGGTTGGGCGGATGAGCAGTTCTTC.

CDR3 in DNA: TGCAGCGTTGGGGGGGGGACAGGGGACCCCCAAGAGACCCAGTACTTC. Its translation: CSVGGGTGDPQETQYF. This chain uses TRBV29-1 with TRBJ2-5; TRBD1 agrees at 10 bases. The V and J ends lost 4 bases and 1 base, in that order; junction bases with no gene match: 9. CDR1 SQVTM and CDR2 ANQGSEA come from the germline V gene. The CDR3 length is 16 residues.

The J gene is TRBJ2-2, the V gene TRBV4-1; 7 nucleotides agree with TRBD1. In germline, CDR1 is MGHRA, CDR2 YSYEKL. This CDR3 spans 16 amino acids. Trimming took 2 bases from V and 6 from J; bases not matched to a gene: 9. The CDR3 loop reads CASSQMTGILAGELFF. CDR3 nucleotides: TGCGCCAGCAGCCAAATGACAGGGATTTTGGCCGGGGAGCTGTTTTTT.

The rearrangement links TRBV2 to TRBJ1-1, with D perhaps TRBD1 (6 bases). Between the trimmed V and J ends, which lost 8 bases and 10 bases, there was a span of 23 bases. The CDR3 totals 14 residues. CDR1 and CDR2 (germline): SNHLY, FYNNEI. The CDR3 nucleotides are TGTGCCAGCGAGACAGGCTCCGAGGTCAGGGTAGCTTTCTTT. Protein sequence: CASETGSEVRVAFF. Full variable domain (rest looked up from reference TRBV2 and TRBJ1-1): EPEVTQTPSHQVTQMGQEVILRCVPISNHLYFYWYRQILGQKVEFLVSFYNNEISEKSEIFDDQFSVERPDGSNFTLKIRSTKLEDSAMYFCASETGSEVRVAFFGQGTRLTVV.

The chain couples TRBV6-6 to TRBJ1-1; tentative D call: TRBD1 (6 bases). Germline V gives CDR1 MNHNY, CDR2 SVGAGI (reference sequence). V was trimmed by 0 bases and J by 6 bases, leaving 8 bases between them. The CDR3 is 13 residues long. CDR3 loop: CASSYSRGSEAFF. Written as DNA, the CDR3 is TGTGCCAGCAGTTACTCCAGGGGCTCTGAAGCTTTCTTT.

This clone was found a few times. CDR3 sequence: CASSRHVQETQYF. The CDR3 region has the DNA TGTGCCAGTAGTAGGCACGTCCAAGAGACCCAGTACTTC. This chain uses TRBV19 with TRBJ2-5; D call uncertain. CDR1 is LNHDA, CDR2 SQIVND, per germline (reference sequence). Trimming took off 4 bases at V and 1 base at J, with 7 bases between the two ends. The CDR3 totals 13 residues.

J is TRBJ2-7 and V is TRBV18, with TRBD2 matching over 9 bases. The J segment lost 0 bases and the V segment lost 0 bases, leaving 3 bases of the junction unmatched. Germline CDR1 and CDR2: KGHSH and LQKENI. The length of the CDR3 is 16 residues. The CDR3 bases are TGTGCCAGCTCACCACCTGGACTAGCGTTCTCCTACGAGCAGTACTTC. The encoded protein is CASSPPGLAFSYEQYF.

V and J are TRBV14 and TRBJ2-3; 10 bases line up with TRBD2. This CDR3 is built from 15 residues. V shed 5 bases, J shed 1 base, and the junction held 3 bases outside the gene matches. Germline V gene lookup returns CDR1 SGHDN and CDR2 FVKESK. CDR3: CASSDGLAGTDTQYF. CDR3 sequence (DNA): TGTGCCAGCAGCGACGGACTAGCGGGCACAGATACGCAGTATTTT.

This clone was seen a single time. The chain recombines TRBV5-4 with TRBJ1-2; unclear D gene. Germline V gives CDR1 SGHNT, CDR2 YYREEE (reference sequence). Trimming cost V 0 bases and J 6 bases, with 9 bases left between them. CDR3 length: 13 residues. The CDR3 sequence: CASSLEAADGYTF. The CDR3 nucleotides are TGTGCCAGCAGCTTGGAGGCGGCGGATGGCTACACCTTC. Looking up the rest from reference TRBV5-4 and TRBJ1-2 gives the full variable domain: ETGVTQSPTHLIKTRGQQVTLRCSSQSGHNTVSWYQQALGQGPQFIFQYYREEENGRGNFPPRFSGLQFPNYSSELNVNALELDDSALYLCASSLEAADGYTFGSGTRLTVV.

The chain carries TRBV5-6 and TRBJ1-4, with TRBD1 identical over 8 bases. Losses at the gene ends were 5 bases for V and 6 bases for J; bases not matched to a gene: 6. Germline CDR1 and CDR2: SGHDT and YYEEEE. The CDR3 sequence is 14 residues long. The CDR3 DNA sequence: TGTGCCAGCAGTCAGGGGGCAGTATATGAAAAACTGTTTTTT. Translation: CASSQGAVYEKLFF.

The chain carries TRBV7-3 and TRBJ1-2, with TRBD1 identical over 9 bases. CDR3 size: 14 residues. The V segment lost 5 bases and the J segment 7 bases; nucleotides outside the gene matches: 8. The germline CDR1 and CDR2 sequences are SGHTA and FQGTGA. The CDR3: CASSPTGGAGGYTF. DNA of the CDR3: TGTGCCAGCAGCCCAACAGGGGGCGCGGGTGGCTACACCTTC.

In DNA, the CDR3 is TGCAGCGTTGGGCGGGGCCTGACCTACAATGAGCAGTTCTTC. Its protein product is CSVGRGLTYNEQFF. This chain uses TRBV29-1 with TRBJ2-1; TRBD2 is a possible D gene (6 bases). Germline V lookup: CDR1 SQVTM, CDR2 ANQGSEA. Trimming left V 4 bases short and J 2 bases short, with 12 bases between. The CDR3 extends over 14 amino acids.

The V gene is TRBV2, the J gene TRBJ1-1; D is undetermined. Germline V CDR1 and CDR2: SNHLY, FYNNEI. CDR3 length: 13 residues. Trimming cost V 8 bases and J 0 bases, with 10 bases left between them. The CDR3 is CASARPMNTEAFF. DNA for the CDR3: TGTGCCAGCGCGCGCCCGATGAACACTGAAGCTTTCTTT. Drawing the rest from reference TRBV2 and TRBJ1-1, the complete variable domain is EPEVTQTPSHQVTQMGQEVILRCVPISNHLYFYWYRQILGQKVEFLVSFYNNEISEKSEIFDDQFSVERPDGSNFTLKIRSTKLEDSAMYFCASARPMNTEAFFGQGTRLTVV.